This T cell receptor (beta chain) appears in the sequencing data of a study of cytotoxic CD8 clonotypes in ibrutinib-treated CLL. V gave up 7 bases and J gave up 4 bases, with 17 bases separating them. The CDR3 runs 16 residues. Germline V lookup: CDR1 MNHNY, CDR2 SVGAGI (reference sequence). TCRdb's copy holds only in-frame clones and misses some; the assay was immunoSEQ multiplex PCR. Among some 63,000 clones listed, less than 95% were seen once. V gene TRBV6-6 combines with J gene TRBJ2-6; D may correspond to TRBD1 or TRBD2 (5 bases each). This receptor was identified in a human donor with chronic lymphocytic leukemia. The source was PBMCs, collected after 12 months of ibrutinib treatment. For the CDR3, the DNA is TGTGCCAGCACCGAGGGACGGGCCTTAGGGGCCAACGTCCTGACTTTC. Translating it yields CASTEGRALGANVLTF.